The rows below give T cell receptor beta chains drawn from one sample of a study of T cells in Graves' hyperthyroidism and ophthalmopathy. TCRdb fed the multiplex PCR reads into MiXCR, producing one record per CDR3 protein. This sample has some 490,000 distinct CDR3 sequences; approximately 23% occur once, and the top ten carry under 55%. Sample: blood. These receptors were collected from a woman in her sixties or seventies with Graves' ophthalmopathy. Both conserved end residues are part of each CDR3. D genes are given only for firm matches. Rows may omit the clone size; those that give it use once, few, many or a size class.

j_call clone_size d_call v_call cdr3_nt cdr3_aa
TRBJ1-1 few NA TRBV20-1 TGCAGTGCTAGAGCCCGAGGCCGGTTGAACACTGAAGCTTTCTTT CSARARGRLNTEAFF
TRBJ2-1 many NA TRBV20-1 TGCAGTGCTGCCCAGGGAAATGAGCAGTTCTTC CSAAQGNEQFF
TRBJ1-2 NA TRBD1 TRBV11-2 TGTGCCAGCAGCGCGAGGGGGCACTATGGCTACACCTTC CASSARGHYGYTF
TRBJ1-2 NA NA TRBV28 TGTGCCAGCAGTCCACCGTGGCGTTTGAACTATGGCTACACCTTC CASSPPWRLNYGYTF
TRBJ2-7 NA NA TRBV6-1 TGTGCCAGCCGGTCGGCTCGCTACGAGCAGTACTTC CASRSARYEQYF
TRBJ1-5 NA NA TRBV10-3 TGTGCCGTCAGTGGAGGGGGCAATCAGCCCCAGCATTTT CAVSGGGNQPQHF
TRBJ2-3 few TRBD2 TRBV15 TGTGCCACCAGCACCTGGACTAGCTGGGAGCGCAGCACAGATACGCAGTATTTT CATSTWTSWERSTDTQYF
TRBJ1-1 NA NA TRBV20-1 TGCAGTGCCAAGTCGGGGGCTGGAAGCAGTGAACCTTTCTTT CSAKSGAGSSEPFF
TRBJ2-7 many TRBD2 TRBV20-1 TGCAGTGCACCCGGTTTCGGGAGGACCTCCTACGAGCAGTACTTC CSAPGFGRTSYEQYF
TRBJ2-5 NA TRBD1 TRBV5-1 TGCGCCAGCAGCTTGAGGGGGACAGGGGACGAGACCCAGTACTTC CASSLRGTGDETQYF
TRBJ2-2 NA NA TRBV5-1 TGCGCCAGCAGCCCGGGGCCCGGGGAGCTGTTTTTT CASSPGPGELFF
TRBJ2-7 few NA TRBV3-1 TGTGCCAGCAGCCCCCGGGTTATGTCCTACGAGCAGTACTTC CASSPRVMSYEQYF
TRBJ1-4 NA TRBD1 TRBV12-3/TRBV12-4 TGTGCCAGCAGTCCCGACAGGGATAATGAAAAACTGTTTTTT CASSPDRDNEKLFF
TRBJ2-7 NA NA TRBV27 TGTGCCAGCAGGGAGGGGCGGCGAGTCGCCTACGAGCAGTACTTC CASREGRRVAYEQYF
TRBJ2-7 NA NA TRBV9 TGTGCCAGCAGCGAAACGGGGCAGAATTACGAGCAGTACTTC CASSETGQNYEQYF
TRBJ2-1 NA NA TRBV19 TGTGCCAGTAAGGGTCGCGGGTTAAGGTTGCAGTTCTTC CASKGRGLRLQFF
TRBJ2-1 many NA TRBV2 TGTGCCAGCAGTGAAGGCTGGCTAGTGCGGACCCGGGCGGATGAGCAGTTCTTC CASSEGWLVRTRADEQFF
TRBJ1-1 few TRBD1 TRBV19 TGTGCCAGTAGTACCCAAATGGGGACAGTGGGGCAAGCTTTCTTT CASSTQMGTVGQAFF
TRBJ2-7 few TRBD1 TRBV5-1 TGCGCCAGCAGCTCCACAGGGGACTACGAGCAGTACTTC CASSSTGDYEQYF
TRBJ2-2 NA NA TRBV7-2 TGTGCCAGCAGCTTAAACAGGGCGAACACCGGGGAGCTGTTTTTT CASSLNRANTGELFF
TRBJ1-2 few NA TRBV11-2 TGTGCCAGCGTCCGGGGGGGGGCTAACTATGGCTACACCTTC CASVRGGANYGYTF
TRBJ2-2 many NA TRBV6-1 TGTGCCAGCAGTTTCTGGGGTGCGGACACCGGGGAGCTGTTTTTT CASSFWGADTGELFF
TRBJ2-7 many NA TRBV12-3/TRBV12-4 TGTGCCAGCAGTTTCTTGGCGGGAAGCTCCTACGAGCAGTACTTC CASSFLAGSSYEQYF
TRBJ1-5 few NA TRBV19 TGTGCCAGTAGTACCCGGGCAGGGCAGCCCCAGCATTTT CASSTRAGQPQHF
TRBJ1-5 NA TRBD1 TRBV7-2 TGCGCCAGCAGCCAATCAGGGGGTTTGAATCAGCCCCAGCATTTT CASSQSGGLNQPQHF
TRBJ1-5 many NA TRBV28 TGTGCCAGCACCCGGGGGGGGAATCAGCCCCAGCATTTT CASTRGGNQPQHF
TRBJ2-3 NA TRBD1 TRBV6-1 TGTGCCAGCACCGACAGGGGATGGAGCACAGATACGCAGTATTTT CASTDRGWSTDTQYF
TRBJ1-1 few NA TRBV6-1 TGTGCCAGCAGTGATTTATTGAGGAACCCTGAAGCTTTCTTT CASSDLLRNPEAFF
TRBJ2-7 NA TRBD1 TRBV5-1 TGCGCCAGCAGCTTCCGGACAGGGGTGAACGAGCAGTACTTC CASSFRTGVNEQYF